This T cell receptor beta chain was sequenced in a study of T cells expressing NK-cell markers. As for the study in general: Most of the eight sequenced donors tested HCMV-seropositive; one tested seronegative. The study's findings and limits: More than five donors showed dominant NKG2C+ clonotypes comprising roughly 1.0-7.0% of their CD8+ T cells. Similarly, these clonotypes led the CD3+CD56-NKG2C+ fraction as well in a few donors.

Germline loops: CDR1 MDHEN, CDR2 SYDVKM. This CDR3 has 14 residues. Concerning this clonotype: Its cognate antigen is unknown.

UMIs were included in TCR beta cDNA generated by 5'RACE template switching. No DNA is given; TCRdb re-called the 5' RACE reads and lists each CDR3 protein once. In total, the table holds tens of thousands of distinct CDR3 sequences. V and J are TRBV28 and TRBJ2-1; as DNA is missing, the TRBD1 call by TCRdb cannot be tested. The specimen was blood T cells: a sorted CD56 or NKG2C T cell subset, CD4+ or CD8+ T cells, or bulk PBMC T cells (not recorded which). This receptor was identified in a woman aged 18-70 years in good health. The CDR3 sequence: CASSFYRGGGEQFF.